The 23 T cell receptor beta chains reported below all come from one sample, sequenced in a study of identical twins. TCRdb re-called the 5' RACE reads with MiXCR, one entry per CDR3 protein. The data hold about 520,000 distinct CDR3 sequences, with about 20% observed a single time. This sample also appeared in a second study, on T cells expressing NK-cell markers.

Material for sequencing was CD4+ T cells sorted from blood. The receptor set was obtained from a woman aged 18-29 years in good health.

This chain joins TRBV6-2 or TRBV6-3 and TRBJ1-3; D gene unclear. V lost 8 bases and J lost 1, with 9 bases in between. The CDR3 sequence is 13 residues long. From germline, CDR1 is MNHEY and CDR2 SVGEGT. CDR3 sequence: CASGGLSGNTIYF. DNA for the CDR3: TGTGCCAGCGGAGGGCTTTCTGGAAACACCATATATTTT.

DNA for the CDR3: TGCAGTGCTAGAGATAGACGAGAAGCTTTCTTT. Protein: CSARDRREAFF. V gene TRBV20-1 combines with J gene TRBJ1-1; D remains ambiguous. V lost 0 bases, J lost 8 bases, and 7 bases lay in between. The CDR3 length is 11 residues. Germline CDR1 and CDR2: DFQATT and SNEGSKA (reference sequence).

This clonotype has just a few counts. The CDR3 nucleotides are TGTGCCAGCAGCATATTGACAGGGGGCGATGGCTACACCTTC. It encodes CASSILTGGDGYTF. This chain uses TRBV13 with TRBJ1-2, with 10 bases identical to TRBD1. CDR3 length: 14 amino acids. Trimming cost V 5 bases and J 6 bases; bases outside gene matches: 6. Looked up from germline, CDR1 is PRHDT and CDR2 is FYEKMQ (reference sequence).

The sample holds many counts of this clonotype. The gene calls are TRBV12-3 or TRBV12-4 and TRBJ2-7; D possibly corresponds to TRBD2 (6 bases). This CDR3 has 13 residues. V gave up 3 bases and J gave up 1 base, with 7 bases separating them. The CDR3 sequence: CASSLTRSYEQYF. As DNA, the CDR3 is TGTGCCAGCAGTTTGACTAGGTCCTACGAGCAGTACTTC.

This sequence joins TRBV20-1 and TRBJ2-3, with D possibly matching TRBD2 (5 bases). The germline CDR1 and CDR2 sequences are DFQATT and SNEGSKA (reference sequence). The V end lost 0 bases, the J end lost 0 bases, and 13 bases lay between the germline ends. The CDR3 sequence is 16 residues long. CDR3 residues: CSARDLTKLSTDTQYF. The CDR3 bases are TGCAGTGCTAGAGATCTGACTAAATTGAGCACAGATACGCAGTATTTT.

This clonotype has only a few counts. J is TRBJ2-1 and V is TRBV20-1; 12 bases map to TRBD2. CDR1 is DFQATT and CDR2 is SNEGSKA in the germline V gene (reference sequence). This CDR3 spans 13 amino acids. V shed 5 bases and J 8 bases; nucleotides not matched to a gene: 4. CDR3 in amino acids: CSASGTSGYEQFF. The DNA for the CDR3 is TGCAGTGCTTCAGGGACTAGCGGGTATGAGCAGTTCTTC.

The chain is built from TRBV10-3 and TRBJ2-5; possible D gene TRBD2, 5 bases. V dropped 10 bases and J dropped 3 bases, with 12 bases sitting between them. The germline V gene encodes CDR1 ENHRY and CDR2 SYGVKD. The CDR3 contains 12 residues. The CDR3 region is CATAGLEETQYF. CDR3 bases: TGTGCCACCGCGGGCCTCGAAGAGACCCAGTACTTC.

CDR3 sequence: CASSLRSLSGGAHEQFF. In DNA, the CDR3 is TGTGCCAGCAGCTTGCGGTCTCTTAGCGGGGGGGCTCATGAGCAGTTCTTC. The V call is TRBV5-6, the J call TRBJ2-1; TRBD2 matches 11 bases. V lost 1 base and J lost 8; bases outside the gene matches: 11. The CDR3 consists of 17 residues. Germline V gives CDR1 SGHDT, CDR2 YYEEEE.

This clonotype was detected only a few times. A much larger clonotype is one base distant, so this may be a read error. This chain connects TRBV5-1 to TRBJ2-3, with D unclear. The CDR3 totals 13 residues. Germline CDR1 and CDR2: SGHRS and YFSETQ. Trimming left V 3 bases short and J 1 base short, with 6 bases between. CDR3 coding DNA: TGCGCCAGCAGCTCGGACGGCACAGATACGCAGTATTTT. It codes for CASSSDGTDTQYF.

CDR3 in amino acids: CASSLSRREISSGYNEQFF. The CDR3 nucleotides read TGTGCCAGCAGCTTGTCGCGGAGGGAAATCTCTAGCGGATACAATGAGCAGTTCTTC. The genes are TRBV5-4 and TRBJ2-1; 7 bases fit TRBD2. The length of the CDR3 is 19 residues. The junction had 17 bases not matched to a gene; V was cut back by 1 base and J by 4 bases. CDR1 is SGHNT and CDR2 is YYREEE in the germline V gene (reference sequence).

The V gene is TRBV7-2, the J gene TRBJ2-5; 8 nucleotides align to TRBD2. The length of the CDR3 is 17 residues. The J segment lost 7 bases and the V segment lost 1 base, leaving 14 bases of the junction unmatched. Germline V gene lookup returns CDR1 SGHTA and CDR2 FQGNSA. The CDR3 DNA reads TGTGCCAGCAGCTTAGTAGGCGTCGGGGGGGCGGAGATGACCCAGTACTTC. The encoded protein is CASSLVGVGGAEMTQYF.

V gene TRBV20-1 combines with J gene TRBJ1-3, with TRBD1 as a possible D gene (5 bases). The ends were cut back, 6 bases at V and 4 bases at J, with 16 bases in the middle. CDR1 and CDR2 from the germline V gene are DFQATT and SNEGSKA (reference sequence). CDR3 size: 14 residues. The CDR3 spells CSALGPFAGNTIYF. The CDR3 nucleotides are TGCAGTGCGCTGGGACCTTTTGCGGGAAACACCATATATTTT.

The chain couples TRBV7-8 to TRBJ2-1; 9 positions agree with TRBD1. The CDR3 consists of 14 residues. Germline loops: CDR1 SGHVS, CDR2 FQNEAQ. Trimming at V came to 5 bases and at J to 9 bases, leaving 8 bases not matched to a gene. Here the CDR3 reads CASSAGTGNREQFF. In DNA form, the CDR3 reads TGTGCCAGCAGCGCCGGGACAGGGAATCGTGAGCAGTTCTTC.

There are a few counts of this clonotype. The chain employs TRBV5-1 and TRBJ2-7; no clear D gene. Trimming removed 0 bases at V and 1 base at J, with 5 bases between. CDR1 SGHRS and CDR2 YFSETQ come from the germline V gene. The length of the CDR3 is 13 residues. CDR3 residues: CASSLGWSYEQYF. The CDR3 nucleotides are TGCGCCAGCAGCTTGGGGTGGTCCTACGAGCAGTACTTC.

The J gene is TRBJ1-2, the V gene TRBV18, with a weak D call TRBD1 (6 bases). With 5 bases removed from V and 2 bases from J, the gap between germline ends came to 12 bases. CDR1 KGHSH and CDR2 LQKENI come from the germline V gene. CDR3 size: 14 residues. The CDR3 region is CASSTQGQNYGYTF. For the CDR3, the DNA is TGTGCCAGCTCAACCCAAGGACAGAACTATGGCTACACCTTC.

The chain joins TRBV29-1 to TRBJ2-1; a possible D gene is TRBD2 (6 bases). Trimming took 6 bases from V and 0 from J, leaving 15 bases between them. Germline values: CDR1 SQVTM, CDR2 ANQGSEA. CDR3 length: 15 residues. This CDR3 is CSVKPNSGSYNEQFF. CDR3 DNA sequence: TGCAGCGTGAAGCCGAATAGCGGCTCCTACAATGAGCAGTTCTTC.

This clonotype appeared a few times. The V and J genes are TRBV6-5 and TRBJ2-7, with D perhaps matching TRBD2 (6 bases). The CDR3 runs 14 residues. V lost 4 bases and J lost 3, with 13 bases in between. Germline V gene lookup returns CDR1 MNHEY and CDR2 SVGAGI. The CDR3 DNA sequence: TGTGCCAGCAGTTCCAACCGGGACTTCTACGAGCAGTACTTC. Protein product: CASSSNRDFYEQYF.

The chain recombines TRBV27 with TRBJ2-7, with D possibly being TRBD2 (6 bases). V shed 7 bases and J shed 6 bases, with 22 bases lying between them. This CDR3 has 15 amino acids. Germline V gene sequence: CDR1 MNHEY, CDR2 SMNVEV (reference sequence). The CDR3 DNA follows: TGTGCCAGCAAGGGGAGGCATGACTACCTTGCCGAGCAGTACTTC. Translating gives CASKGRHDYLAEQYF.

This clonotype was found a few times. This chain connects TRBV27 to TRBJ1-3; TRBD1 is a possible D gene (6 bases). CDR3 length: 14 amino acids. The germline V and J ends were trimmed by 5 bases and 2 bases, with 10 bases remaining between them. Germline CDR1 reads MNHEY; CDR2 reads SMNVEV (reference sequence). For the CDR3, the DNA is TGTGCCAGCAGTCGAGGGGGAACTGGAAACACCATATATTTT. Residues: CASSRGGTGNTIYF.

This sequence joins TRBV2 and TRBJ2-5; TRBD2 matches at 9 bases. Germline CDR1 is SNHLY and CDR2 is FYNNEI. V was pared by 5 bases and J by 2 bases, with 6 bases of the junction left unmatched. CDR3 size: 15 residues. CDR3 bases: TGTGCCAGCAGTTTCGCGGGAGGGCGGCAAGAGACCCAGTACTTC. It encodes CASSFAGGRQETQYF.

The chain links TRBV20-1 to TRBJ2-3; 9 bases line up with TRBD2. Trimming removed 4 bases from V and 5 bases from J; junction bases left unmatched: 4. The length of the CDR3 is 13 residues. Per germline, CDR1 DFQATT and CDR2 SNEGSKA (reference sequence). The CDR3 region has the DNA TGCAGTGCTATTGCGGGAGGGGGAGATACGCAGTATTTT. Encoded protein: CSAIAGGGDTQYF.

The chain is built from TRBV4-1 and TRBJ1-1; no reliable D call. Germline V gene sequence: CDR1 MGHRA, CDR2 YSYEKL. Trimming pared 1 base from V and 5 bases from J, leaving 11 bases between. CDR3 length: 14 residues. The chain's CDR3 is CASSQVGRETEAFF. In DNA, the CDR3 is TGCGCCAGCAGCCAAGTTGGAAGGGAGACTGAAGCTTTCTTT.

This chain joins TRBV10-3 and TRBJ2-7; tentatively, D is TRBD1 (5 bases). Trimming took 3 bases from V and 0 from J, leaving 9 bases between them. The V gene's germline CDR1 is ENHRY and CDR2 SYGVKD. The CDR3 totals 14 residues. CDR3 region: CAISDQGSSYEQYF. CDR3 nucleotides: TGTGCCATCAGTGACCAGGGTAGCTCCTACGAGCAGTACTTC.